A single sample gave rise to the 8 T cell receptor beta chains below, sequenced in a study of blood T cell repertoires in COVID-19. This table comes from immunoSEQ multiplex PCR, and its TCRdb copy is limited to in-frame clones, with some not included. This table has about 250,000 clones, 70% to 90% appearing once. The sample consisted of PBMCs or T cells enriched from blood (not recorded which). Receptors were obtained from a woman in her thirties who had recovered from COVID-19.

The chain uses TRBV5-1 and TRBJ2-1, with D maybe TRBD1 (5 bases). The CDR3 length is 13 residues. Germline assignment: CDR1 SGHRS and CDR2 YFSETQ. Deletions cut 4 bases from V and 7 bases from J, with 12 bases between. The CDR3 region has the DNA TGCGCCAGCAGCCCGGACAATGGGAATGAGCAGTTCTTC. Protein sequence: CASSPDNGNEQFF.

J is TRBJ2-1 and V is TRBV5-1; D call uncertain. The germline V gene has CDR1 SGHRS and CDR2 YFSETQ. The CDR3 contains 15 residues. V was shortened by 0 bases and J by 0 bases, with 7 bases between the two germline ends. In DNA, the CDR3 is TGCGCCAGCAGCTTGGACACCCGCTCCTACAATGAGCAGTTCTTC. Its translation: CASSLDTRSYNEQFF.

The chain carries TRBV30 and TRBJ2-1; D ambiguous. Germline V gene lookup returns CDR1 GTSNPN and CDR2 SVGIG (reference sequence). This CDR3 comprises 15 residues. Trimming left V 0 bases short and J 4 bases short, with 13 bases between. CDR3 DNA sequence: TGTGCCTGGAGTGTAAGTCGGCTAGTTTACAATGAGCAGTTCTTC. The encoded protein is CAWSVSRLVYNEQFF.

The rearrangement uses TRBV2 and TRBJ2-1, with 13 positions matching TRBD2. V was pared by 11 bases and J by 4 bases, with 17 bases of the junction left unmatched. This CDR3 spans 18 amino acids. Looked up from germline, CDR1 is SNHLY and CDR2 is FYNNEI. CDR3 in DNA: TGTGCCGGGGGCGGGACTAGCGGGACCAGAGCGGAATACAATGAGCAGTTCTTC. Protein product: CAGGGTSGTRAEYNEQFF.

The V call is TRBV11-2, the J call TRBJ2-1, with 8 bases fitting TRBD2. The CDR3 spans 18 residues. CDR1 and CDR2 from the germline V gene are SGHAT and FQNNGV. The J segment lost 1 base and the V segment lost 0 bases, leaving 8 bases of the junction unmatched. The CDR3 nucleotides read TGTGCCAGCAGCTTAGATCCCGCTACTAGCGGTTCCTACAATGAGCAGTTCTTC. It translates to CASSLDPATSGSYNEQFF.

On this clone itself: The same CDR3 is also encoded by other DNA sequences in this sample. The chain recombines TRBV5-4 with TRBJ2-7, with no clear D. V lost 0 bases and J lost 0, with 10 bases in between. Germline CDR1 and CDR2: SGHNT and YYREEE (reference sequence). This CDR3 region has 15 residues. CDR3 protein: CASSLGQRSSYEQYF. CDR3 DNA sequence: TGTGCCAGCAGCTTGGGGCAGAGGAGCTCCTACGAGCAGTACTTC. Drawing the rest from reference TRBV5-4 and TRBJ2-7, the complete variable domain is ETGVTQSPTHLIKTRGQQVTLRCSSQSGHNTVSWYQQALGQGPQFIFQYYREEENGRGNFPPRFSGLQFPNYSSELNVNALELDDSALYLCASSLGQRSSYEQYFGPGTRLTVT.

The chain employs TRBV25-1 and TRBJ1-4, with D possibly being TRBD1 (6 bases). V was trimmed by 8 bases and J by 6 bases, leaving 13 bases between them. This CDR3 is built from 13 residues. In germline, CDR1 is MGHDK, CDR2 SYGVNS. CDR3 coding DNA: TGTGCCAGCCTCGGGGGGCGCGATGAAAAACTGTTTTTT. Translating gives CASLGGRDEKLFF.

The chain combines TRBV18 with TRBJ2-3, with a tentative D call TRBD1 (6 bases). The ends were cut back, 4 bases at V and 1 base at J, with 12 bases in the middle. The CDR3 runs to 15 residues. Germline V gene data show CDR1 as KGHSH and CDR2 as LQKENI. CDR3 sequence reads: CASSLQDSRTDTQYF. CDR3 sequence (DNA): TGTGCCAGCTCACTGCAGGACAGCCGCACAGATACGCAGTATTTT.